The source of this T cell receptor beta chain is a study of blood T cell repertoires in COVID-19. Background on the study: Acute and convalescent COVID-19 samples came from the United States, Italy and Spain.

TCRdb's table, derived via immunoSEQ multiplex PCR, lists solely in-frame clones and lacks some. The data hold 33,000 or so clones, with less than 95% observed a single time. Unmatched junction bases numbered 10, after V lost 3 bases and J lost 9 bases. The CDR3 has 15 amino acids. Germline V gene lookup returns CDR1 MNHEY and CDR2 SMNVEV (reference sequence). The chain links TRBV27 to TRBJ1-2; 10 bases fit TRBD1. The TCR sequence derives from a man between 65 and 85 years old with active or convalescent COVID-19. Sequencing used peripheral blood. CDR3 sequence (DNA): TGTGCCAGCAGTTTCCGACCGGGACAGGGGATGAGCTACACCTTC. As protein: CASSFRPGQGMSYTF.